These 11 T cell receptor beta chains came from one sample sequenced in a study of identical twins. TCRdb independently ran MiXCR on the 5' RACE reads; one entry per CDR3 protein. The sample lists more than 1.5 million distinct CDR3 sequences; 25% to 35% were seen once. The sequencing sample was made of cord blood. Receptors originate from a newborn girl in good health.

This clonotype showed up just a few times. The chain uses TRBV2 and TRBJ1-2; D remains ambiguous. The V end was cut by 1 base, the J end by 4 bases, with 7 bases between. The length of the CDR3 is 13 residues. CDR1 and CDR2 (germline): SNHLY, FYNNEI. This CDR3 is CASSEDYSYGYTF. The CDR3 nucleotides read TGTGCCAGCAGTGAAGATTACAGCTATGGCTACACCTTC.

This clonotype was counted a few times. The J gene is TRBJ1-4, the V gene TRBV9; 9 bases agree with TRBD1. Germline lookup yields CDR1 SGDLS and CDR2 YYNGEE. The CDR3 is made up of 14 amino acids. Trimming removed 4 bases from V and 10 bases from J; junction bases left unmatched: 8. This CDR3 is CASSTRQGGGKLFF. The CDR3 DNA follows: TGTGCCAGCAGCACCCGACAGGGGGGAGGAAAACTGTTTTTT. The full variable domain, completed using reference TRBV9 and TRBJ1-4, is DSGVTQTPKHLITATGQRVTLRCSPRSGDLSVYWYQQSLDQGLQFLIQYYNGEERAKGNILERFSAQQFPDLHSELNLSSLELGDSALYFCASSTRQGGGKLFFGSGTQLSVL.

This clonotype came up a few times. This chain links TRBV29-1 with TRBJ2-5; perhaps TRBD1 as D (5 bases). Germline values: CDR1 SQVTM, CDR2 ANQGSEA. V gave up 2 bases and J gave up 1 base, with 8 bases separating them. This CDR3 has 13 amino acids. The chain's CDR3 is CSVETGSQETQYF. The CDR3 DNA reads as TGCAGCGTTGAAACAGGATCCCAAGAGACCCAGTACTTC.

This chain joins TRBV24-1 and TRBJ2-1; TRBD2 aligns across 7 bases. Germline lookup yields CDR1 KGHDR and CDR2 SFDVKD. J gave up 5 bases and V 2 bases, and 5 bases lay outside the gene matches. CDR3 length equals 15 residues. The CDR3 loop is CATSDSSGTHNEQFF. The CDR3 nucleotides read TGTGCCACCAGTGATTCGAGCGGGACTCACAATGAGCAGTTCTTC.

This clonotype turned up a few times. The chain uses TRBV2 and TRBJ2-1; D is unresolved. V lost 2 bases and J lost 9, with 11 bases in between. CDR1 and CDR2 (germline): SNHLY, FYNNEI. This CDR3 region has 13 residues. The CDR3 here is CASSEPQVFEQFF. The DNA of the CDR3 is TGTGCCAGCAGTGAACCCCAAGTATTTGAGCAGTTCTTC. The variable domain in full, with the rest retrieved from reference TRBV2 and TRBJ2-1, is EPEVTQTPSHQVTQMGQEVILRCVPISNHLYFYWYRQILGQKVEFLVSFYNNEISEKSEIFDDQFSVERPDGSNFTLKIRSTKLEDSAMYFCASSEPQVFEQFFGPGTRLTVL.

This sequence joins TRBV20-1 and TRBJ1-5, with 8 bases identical to TRBD1. The CDR3 is 16 residues long. The germline CDR1 and CDR2 sequences are DFQATT and SNEGSKA (reference sequence). The V and J ends lost 4 bases and 1 base, in that order; junction bases with no gene match: 9. The chain's CDR3 is CSATAGGWVSNQPQHF. The CDR3 nucleotides read TGCAGTGCTACGGCAGGGGGCTGGGTGAGCAATCAGCCCCAGCATTTT.

This chain uses TRBV14 with TRBJ2-5; D is ambiguous. Germline V gene sequence: CDR1 SGHDN, CDR2 FVKESK. This CDR3 comprises 13 residues. Deletions cut 4 bases from V and 3 bases from J, with 9 bases between. The CDR3 DNA is TGTGCCAGCAGCCGCGGTAAGGAAGAGACCCAGTACTTC. Protein product: CASSRGKEETQYF. The whole variable domain, filled in from reference TRBV14 and TRBJ2-5, reads EAGVTQFPSHSVIEKGQTVTLRCDPISGHDNLYWYRRVMGKEIKFLLHFVKESKQDESGMPNNRFLAERTGGTYSTLKVQPAELEDSGVYFCASSRGKEETQYFGPGTRLLVL.

The chain combines TRBV2 with TRBJ2-7; possible D gene TRBD1, 6 bases. This CDR3 is 13 amino acids long. Germline CDR1 and CDR2: SNHLY and FYNNEI. Trimming removed 4 bases from V and 4 bases from J, with 11 bases in between. CDR3 amino acids: CASSGPDSYEQYF. The CDR3 nucleotides read TGTGCCAGCAGTGGCCCGGACAGTTACGAGCAGTACTTC.

The chain carries TRBV4-1 and TRBJ1-2; TRBD1 is a possible D gene (5 bases). Germline CDR1 and CDR2: MGHRA and YSYEKL. CDR3 length equals 14 residues. Trimming took off 0 bases at V and 9 bases at J, with 14 bases between the two ends. CDR3 loop: CASSQDAQGKSYTF. DNA of the CDR3: TGCGCCAGCAGCCAAGATGCGCAGGGTAAAAGCTACACCTTC.

The chain couples TRBV7-2 to TRBJ1-6; D is unresolved. The CDR3 runs to 14 residues. Germline-derived CDR1 and CDR2 are SGHTA and FQGNSA. Trimming removed 1 base from V and 10 bases from J, with 11 bases in between. The CDR3 bases are TGTGCCAGCAGCTTAGAGGGAGCTTTCTCACCCCTCCACTTT. Translation: CASSLEGAFSPLHF.

This chain connects TRBV11-2 to TRBJ2-5, with unresolved D. Per germline, CDR1 SGHAT and CDR2 FQNNGV. V was cut by 6 bases and J by 5 bases, with 10 bases left in between. The CDR3 length is 12 residues. CDR3 loop: CASRPFGETQYF. In DNA, the CDR3 is TGTGCCAGCAGACCTTTTGGGGAGACCCAGTACTTC. Drawing the rest from reference TRBV11-2 and TRBJ2-5, the complete variable domain is EAGVAQSPRYKIIEKRQSVAFWCNPISGHATLYWYQQILGQGPKLLIQFQNNGVVDDSQLPKDRFSAERLKGVDSTLKIQPAKLEDSAVYLCASRPFGETQYFGPGTRLLVL.